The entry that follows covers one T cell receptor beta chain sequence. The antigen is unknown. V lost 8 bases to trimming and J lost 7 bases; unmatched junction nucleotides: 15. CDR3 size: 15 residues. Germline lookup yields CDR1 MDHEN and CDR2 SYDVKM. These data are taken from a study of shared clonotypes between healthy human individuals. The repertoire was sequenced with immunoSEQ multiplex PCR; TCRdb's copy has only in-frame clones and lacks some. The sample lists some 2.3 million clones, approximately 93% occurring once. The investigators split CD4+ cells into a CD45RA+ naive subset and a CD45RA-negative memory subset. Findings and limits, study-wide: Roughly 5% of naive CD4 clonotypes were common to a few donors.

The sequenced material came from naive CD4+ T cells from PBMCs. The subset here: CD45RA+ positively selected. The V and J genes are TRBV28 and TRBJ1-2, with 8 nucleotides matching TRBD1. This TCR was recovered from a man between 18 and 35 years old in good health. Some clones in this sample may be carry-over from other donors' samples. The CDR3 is CASERGQTGVSGYTF. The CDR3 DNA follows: TGTGCCAGCGAGAGGGGCCAGACAGGGGTGAGTGGCTACACCTTC.